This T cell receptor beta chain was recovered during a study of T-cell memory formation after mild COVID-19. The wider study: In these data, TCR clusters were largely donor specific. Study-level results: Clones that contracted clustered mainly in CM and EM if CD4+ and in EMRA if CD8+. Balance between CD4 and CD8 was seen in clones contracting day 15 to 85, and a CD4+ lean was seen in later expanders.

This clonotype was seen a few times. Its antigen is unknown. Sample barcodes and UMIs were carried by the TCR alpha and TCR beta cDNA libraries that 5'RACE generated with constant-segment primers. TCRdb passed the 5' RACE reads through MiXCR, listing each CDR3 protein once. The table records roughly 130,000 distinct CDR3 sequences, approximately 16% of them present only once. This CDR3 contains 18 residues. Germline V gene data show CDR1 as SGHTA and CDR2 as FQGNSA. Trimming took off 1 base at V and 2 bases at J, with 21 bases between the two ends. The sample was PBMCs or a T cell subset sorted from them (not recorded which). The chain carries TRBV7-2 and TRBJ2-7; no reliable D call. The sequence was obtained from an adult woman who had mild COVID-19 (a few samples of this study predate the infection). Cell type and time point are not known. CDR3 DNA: TGTGCCAGCAGCTTAGTACCAGGTTCCCCGAGGAGACCCTACGAGCAGTACTTC. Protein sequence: CASSLVPGSPRRPYEQYF.